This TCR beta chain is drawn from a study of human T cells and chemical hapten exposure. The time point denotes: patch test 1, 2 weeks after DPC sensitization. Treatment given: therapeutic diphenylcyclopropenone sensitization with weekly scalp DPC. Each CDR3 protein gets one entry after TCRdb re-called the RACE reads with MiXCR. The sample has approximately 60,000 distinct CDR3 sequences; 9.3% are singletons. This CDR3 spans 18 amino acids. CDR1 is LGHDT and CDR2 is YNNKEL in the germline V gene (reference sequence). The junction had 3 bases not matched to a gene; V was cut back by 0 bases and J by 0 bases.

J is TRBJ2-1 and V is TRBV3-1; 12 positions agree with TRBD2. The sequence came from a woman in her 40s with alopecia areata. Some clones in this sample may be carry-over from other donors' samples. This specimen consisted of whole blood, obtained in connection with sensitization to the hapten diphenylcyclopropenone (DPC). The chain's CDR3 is CASSQEKTSGSSYNEQFF. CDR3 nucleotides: TGTGCCAGCAGCCAAGAAAAGACTAGCGGGAGCTCCTACAATGAGCAGTTCTTC.